Described below is a single TCR beta chain sequence and its context. Sequencing was performed with immunoSEQ multiplex PCR; in TCRdb, only in-frame clones are kept and a portion is missing. The sample has just under 65,000 clones, around 87% seen once; the top ten hold just over 4.5%. The CDR3 extends over 15 amino acids. Trimming stripped 0 bases from V and 5 bases from J, with 13 bases between. Germline CDR1 and CDR2: MGHRA and YSYEKL. This record belongs to a study of identifying expanded T cells in peripheral blood. The J gene is TRBJ1-2, the V gene TRBV4-1, with a possible D match to TRBD1 (6 bases). Sequenced input: blood. The receptor comes from a person aged 18 to 70 in good health. The CDR3 nucleotides are TGCGCCAGCAGCCAAGAGACCAGGGGATGGTATGGCTACACCTTC. As protein: CASSQETRGWYGYTF.